This TCR beta chain was found in a study of cytomegalovirus exposure and HLA in healthy donors. Overall study: Genotyping showed roughly 77% of roughly 390 donors falling in the Caucasian-associated ancestry cluster.

In the PCR, 60 Vbeta and 13 Jbeta primers were used. TCRdb keeps only in-frame clones here, not all; method: immunoSEQ multiplex PCR. The sample carries under 140,000 clones, approximately 83% recorded once. This CDR3 region has 11 residues. CDR1 SGHNT and CDR2 YYREEE come from the germline V gene (reference sequence). Trimming stripped 3 bases from V and 6 bases from J, with 6 bases between. V and J are TRBV5-4 and TRBJ2-5; D gene unclear. Sequenced: PBMCs. The clonotype comes from a middle-aged man in good health and CMV-seronegative. The DNA for the CDR3 is TGTGCCAGCAGCTCTAGAAAGACCCAGTACTTC. It is translated as CASSSRKTQYF.